The sequence of this T cell receptor beta chain was determined in a study of glioma-infiltrating T cells after dendritic cell vaccination. Study summary: Autologous tumor lysate was loaded overnight onto monocyte-derived dendritic cells grown about seven days with IL-4 and GM-CSF.

Described time point: after dendritic cell vaccination, including at tumor progression/relapse. Blood PBMC samples: pre-vaccination, two weeks post third vaccination, and at tumor progression. As for this clone: Other DNA sequences in the same sample also yield this CDR3.

TCRB CDR3 was amplified from 2 ug genomic DNA or less. The protocol was immunoSEQ multiplex PCR, while the TCRdb copy is restricted to in-frame clones and leaves out a portion. The sample has more than 70,000 clones, roughly 87% seen once. The specimen was blood, collected after dendritic cell vaccination. The sequence derives from a human donor with glioblastoma.

The CDR3 is CASSSYTGELFF. The CDR3 region has the DNA TGTGCCAGCAGCTCGTACACCGGGGAGCTGTTTTTT. This chain connects TRBV7-3 to TRBJ2-2; D gene ambiguous. The CDR3 spans 12 residues. Germline CDR1 and CDR2: SGHTA and FQGTGA. The V and J ends lost 4 bases and 3 bases respectively, with 3 bases between them.